The clone carrying this T cell receptor (beta chain) was recorded a few times. Its antigen is not identified. The primer mix had 60 Vbeta and 13 Jbeta primers. Sequencing used immunoSEQ multiplex PCR; TCRdb keeps in-frame clones, though not all of them. The data show about 96,000 clones, around 79% seen once. This entry comes from a study of cytomegalovirus exposure and HLA in healthy donors. Overall study results and limits: Later analysis associated a missense DCLRE1C variant with TCR beta V- and J-gene trimming. Presence/absence analysis assumed near-uniform sequencing depth across donors. Per a later analysis, about 18,000 TCR beta sequences showed association with HLA alleles at 0.05 false discovery rate.

This CDR3 spans 15 amino acids. Germline V gene sequence: CDR1 SQVTM, CDR2 ANQGSEA. Trimming stripped 4 bases from V and 2 bases from J, with 14 bases between. This receptor was taken from a female donor in good health and CMV-seropositive. Material: PBMCs. V and J are TRBV29-1 and TRBJ2-2, with a weak D call TRBD2 (6 bases). As DNA, the CDR3 is TGCAGCGTTGTCCTAGCGCCGTTAAACACCGGGGAGCTGTTTTTT. This translates into CSVVLAPLNTGELFF.